The clone carrying this TCR beta chain showed up just a few times. What it recognizes is unknown. Reverse transcription of all isolated RNA meant that expressed TCRB transcripts were sequenced. The method was immunoSEQ multiplex PCR; TCRdb's version includes in-frame clones alone and lacks a portion of them. This sample has 620,000 or so clones; about a sixth occur once, and the top ten carry roughly 0.098%. The data were taken from a study of beta chain features in type 1 diabetes. Regarding the study as a whole: When VDJ junctions were examined, type 1 diabetes patients showed fewer insertions and more deletions. In these data, an HLA type influence on TCRB rearrangement remained unresolved.

Every single donor gave one heparinised blood draw, and these averaged roughly 120 mL. CD45RO/CCR7/CD25/CD127/CD95/CD27 separated CD4+ naive, central memory, regulatory and stem cell-like memory cells by sorting. V shed 1 base, J shed 5 bases, and the junction held 9 bases outside the gene matches. Germline values: CDR1 SGHVS, CDR2 FNYEAQ. The length of the CDR3 is 16 residues. The sample taken for sequencing was naive CD4+ T cells from blood. The sequence was collected from a man in his late teens or twenties in good health. The chain recombines TRBV7-6 with TRBJ2-7, with 9 bases identical to TRBD2. CDR3 in amino acids: CASSLVGTSRLNEQYF. CDR3 nucleotide sequence: TGTGCCAGCAGCTTAGTAGGGACTAGCAGGTTAAACGAGCAGTACTTC.